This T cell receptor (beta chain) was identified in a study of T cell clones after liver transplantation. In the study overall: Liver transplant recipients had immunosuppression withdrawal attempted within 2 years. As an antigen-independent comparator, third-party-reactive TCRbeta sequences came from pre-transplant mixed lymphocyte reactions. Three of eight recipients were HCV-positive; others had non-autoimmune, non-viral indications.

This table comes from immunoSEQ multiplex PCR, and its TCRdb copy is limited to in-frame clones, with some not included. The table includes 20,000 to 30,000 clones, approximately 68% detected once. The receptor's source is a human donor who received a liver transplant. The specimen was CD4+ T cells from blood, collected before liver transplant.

The CDR3 sequence is CASSEVGGRDTQYF. The CDR3 DNA reads as TGTGCCAGCAGTGAAGTGGGGGGGAGGGATACGCAGTATTTT. This chain uses TRBV2 with TRBJ2-3; 7 positions agree with TRBD2. The CDR3 is made up of 14 amino acids. Germline trimming cut 1 base from V and 6 bases from J; bases unmatched to any gene: 4. Germline assignment: CDR1 SNHLY and CDR2 FYNNEI.